The rows below give T cell receptor beta chains drawn from one sample of a study of STAT5B mutations in CD4+ large granular lymphocyte leukemia. Some clones are missing from TCRdb's copy, which holds only in-frame ones; the method was immunoSEQ multiplex PCR. Here the sample spans some 23,000 clones, approximately 81% being singletons. The sample comprised CD4+ T cells from blood buffy coats. Receptors originate from a human donor in good health. CDR3s include the opening cysteine and the closing phenylalanine or tryptophan. Fields, in order: clone size, D gene, V gene, J gene, CDR3 protein, CDR3 DNA. The D gene is left open where the match is weak. Some rows mark clone size as missing; the rest say once, few, many or name a class of expanded clone.

>few|TRBD1|TRBV7-9|TRBJ1-4
CASSLSTGREKLFF
TGTGCCAGCAGCTTGTCGACAGGGAGGGAAAAACTGTTTTTT
>NA|NA|TRBV29-1|TRBJ2-7
CSARGAAYEQYF
TGCAGCGCCCGAGGGGCGGCTTACGAGCAGTACTTC
>NA|NA|TRBV5-1|TRBJ1-2
CASRGGTLNYGYTF
TGCGCCAGCAGGGGGGGAACTCTAAACTATGGCTACACCTTC
>NA|TRBD1|TRBV5-6|TRBJ1-3
CASSPGTGGAGNTIYF
TGTGCCAGCAGCCCTGGGACAGGGGGAGCCGGAAACACCATATATTTT
>NA|NA|TRBV19|TRBJ2-4
CASSQTGTENIQYF
TGTGCCAGTAGTCAAACCGGGACCGAAAACATTCAGTACTTC
>NA|TRBD2|TRBV7-9|TRBJ2-1
CASSSTSGRAYEFF
TGTGCCAGCAGCTCCACTAGCGGGAGGGCCTACGAGTTCTTC
>NA|TRBD2|TRBV28|TRBJ2-1
CASILSGRTGYEQFF
TGTGCCAGCATCCTAAGCGGGAGAACTGGGTATGAGCAGTTCTTC
>few|NA|TRBV5-4|TRBJ1-1
CASTLQGNTEAFF
TGTGCCAGCACTCTTCAGGGGAACACTGAAGCTTTCTTT
>NA|NA|TRBV2|TRBJ2-5
CASSENRQETQYF
TGTGCCAGCAGTGAAAACAGACAAGAGACCCAGTACTTC
>NA|NA|TRBV10-3|TRBJ2-5
CAISPRERETQYF
TGTGCCATCAGTCCCCGGGAACGGGAGACCCAGTACTTC
>NA|TRBD2|TRBV19|TRBJ2-1
CASSSLAGGPYNEQFF
TGTGCCAGTAGTTCCTTAGCGGGAGGCCCCTACAATGAGCAGTTCTTC
>NA|TRBD1|TRBV29-1|TRBJ2-7
CSVEGQGIYEQYF
TGCAGCGTTGAGGGACAGGGAATTTACGAGCAGTACTTC
>NA|TRBD2|TRBV6-1|TRBJ2-1
CASRGAGNYNEQFF
TGTGCCAGCAGGGGAGCGGGGAACTACAATGAGCAGTTCTTC
>NA|NA|TRBV6-1|TRBJ2-1
CASSGDSYNEQFF
TGTGCCAGCAGTGGGGACTCCTACAATGAGCAGTTCTTC
>NA|TRBD1|TRBV5-1|TRBJ2-1
CASTGTGGNNEQFF
TGCGCCAGTACCGGGACAGGGGGCAACAATGAGCAGTTCTTC
>NA|TRBD1|TRBV6-5|TRBJ1-2
CASSLESGTVHGYTF
TGTGCCAGCAGTTTGGAGTCCGGGACAGTCCATGGCTACACCTTC
>NA|NA|TRBV27|TRBJ1-2
CASSLNSGAGRYGYTF
TGTGCCAGCAGTTTAAATTCAGGGGCTGGGCGGTATGGCTACACCTTC
>NA|TRBD2|TRBV27|TRBJ2-1
CASMSLGLAYNEQFF
TGTGCCAGCATGTCGCTGGGACTAGCTTACAATGAGCAGTTCTTC
>NA|NA|TRBV28|TRBJ2-2
CASSFDYTNTGELFF
TGTGCCAGCAGTTTCGACTACACGAACACCGGGGAGCTGTTTTTT
>NA|NA|TRBV10-3|TRBJ1-3
CAISDGTNSGNTIYF
TGTGCCATCAGTGACGGTACCAACTCTGGAAACACCATATATTTT
>NA|TRBD1|TRBV5-8|TRBJ2-1
CASSRQGSSYNEQFF
TGTGCCAGCAGCCGACAGGGGAGCTCCTACAATGAGCAGTTCTTC
>NA|NA|TRBV29-1|TRBJ2-3
CSVRRALTDTQYF
TGCAGCGTTCGGAGAGCGCTCACAGATACGCAGTATTTT
>NA|NA|TRBV20-1|TRBJ2-7
CSARDSYEQYF
TGCAGTGCTAGAGATTCCTACGAGCAGTACTTC
>NA|TRBD2|TRBV7-9|TRBJ2-7
CASSHSGSRSYEQYF
TGTGCCAGCAGCCATAGCGGGAGCCGCTCCTACGAGCAGTACTTC
>NA|TRBD2|TRBV4-1|TRBJ2-7
CASSQEELAGDSYEQYF
TGCGCCAGCAGCCAAGAGGAGCTCGCGGGGGATTCTTACGAGCAGTACTTC
>NA|NA|TRBV11-2|TRBJ2-7
CASSPWVGAGEQYF
TGTGCCAGCAGCCCTTGGGTGGGGGCGGGAGAGCAGTACTTC
>NA|NA|TRBV25-1|TRBJ2-1
CASSDISRNNEQFF
TGTGCCAGCAGTGACATAAGCCGGAACAATGAGCAGTTCTTC